This is a list of T cell receptor beta chains from one sample in a study of blood T cell repertoires in COVID-19. Assay used: immunoSEQ multiplex PCR; TCRdb lists only in-frame clones, some missing. This repertoire shows fewer than 500,000 clones, 87% found once; its top ten account for around 1.8%. Sequencing used PBMCs or T cells enriched from blood (not recorded which). Source of these receptors: a woman aged 18-29 years with acute COVID-19. The CDR3 runs from the conserved cysteine through the conserved F or W. The D gene is left open where the match is weak.

v_call	cdr3_length	d_call	j_call	cdr3_aa	cdr3_nt
TRBV7-8	17	NA	TRBJ2-1	CASSLAPIRSVVNEQFF	TGTGCCAGCAGCTTAGCTCCGATCCGGTCCGTTGTGAATGAGCAGTTCTTC
TRBV9	16	NA	TRBJ1-4	CASSVGPPTGNEKLFF	TGTGCCAGCAGCGTAGGACCCCCTACGGGAAATGAAAAACTGTTTTTT
TRBV4-1	16	NA	TRBJ1-3	CASSQADSSSGNTIYF	TGCGCCAGCAGCCAGGCGGACAGTTCTTCTGGAAACACCATATATTTT
TRBV25-1	16	NA	TRBJ1-6	CASSEFRVPGEAPLHF	TGTGCCAGCAGTGAATTCAGGGTACCAGGCGAGGCACCCCTCCACTTT
TRBV19	15	NA	TRBJ1-3	CASSIAARQRNTIYF	TGTGCCAGTAGTATAGCGGCCAGACAGAGAAACACCATATATTTT
TRBV10-3	15	TRBD2	TRBJ2-1	CAITTSGGSSNEQFF	TGTGCCATCACCACTAGCGGGGGATCATCCAATGAGCAGTTCTTC
TRBV19	14	NA	TRBJ1-2	CASSIGEANYGYTF	TGTGCCAGTAGTATAGGTGAGGCTAACTATGGCTACACCTTC
TRBV18	18	TRBD2	TRBJ2-7	CASSPPSQPGGVSYEQYF	TGTGCCAGCTCACCACCGAGTCAACCCGGGGGGGTCTCCTACGAGCAGTACTTC
TRBV9	15	TRBD2	TRBJ2-5	CASSVLAGGRETQYF	TGTGCCAGCAGCGTACTAGCGGGAGGTCGAGAGACCCAGTACTTC
TRBV7-2	16	TRBD2	TRBJ2-5	CASSLVAAGGYETQYF	TGTGCCAGCAGCTTAGTTGCAGCGGGGGGGTATGAGACCCAGTACTTC
TRBV5-4	15	TRBD1	TRBJ1-2	CASSPGTGLGYGYTF	TGTGCCAGCAGCCCCGGGACAGGGTTGGGCTATGGCTACACCTTC